The 23 T cell receptor beta chains in this list originate from one sample, sequenced in a study of blood T cell repertoires in COVID-19. Some clones are missing from TCRdb's copy, which holds only in-frame ones; the method was immunoSEQ multiplex PCR. The sample has about 250,000 clones, 85% to 90% seen once; the top ten hold 15% to 17%. The sequenced material came from PBMCs or T cells enriched from blood (not recorded which). The receptors come from a young man who had recovered from COVID-19.

The chain employs TRBV11-2 and TRBJ2-2, with 8 bases matching TRBD1. Germline assignment: CDR1 SGHAT and CDR2 FQNNGV. CDR3 length equals 16 residues. V lost 3 bases and J lost 6; bases outside the gene matches: 9. CDR3 protein: CASSLGWTGKSGELFF. CDR3 in DNA: TGTGCCAGCAGCTTGGGATGGACAGGGAAGTCCGGGGAGCTGTTTTTT.

The CDR3 DNA sequence: TGTGCCAGCAGTTTATCCGACCCCTCTCTTGGCCGGGAGGGCTACAATGAGCAGTTCTTC. It encodes CASSLSDPSLGREGYNEQFF. The chain links TRBV27 to TRBJ2-1; 8 nucleotides match TRBD2. The ends lost 0 bases at V and 3 bases at J; junction bases unmatched: 16. From germline, CDR1 is MNHEY and CDR2 SMNVEV (reference sequence). The CDR3 extends over 20 amino acids.

The chain recombines TRBV12-3 or TRBV12-4 with TRBJ2-5; D is unclear. Between the trimmed V and J ends, which lost 4 bases and 7 bases, there was a span of 10 bases. The CDR3 consists of 12 residues. Here the CDR3 DNA reads TGTGCCAGCAGTTCAAGCTCCCGGACCCAGTACTTC. Amino acids: CASSSSSRTQYF.

V and J are TRBV30 and TRBJ2-3, with D tentatively TRBD2 (6 bases). Germline CDR1 and CDR2: GTSNPN and SVGIG (reference sequence). V was cut by 0 bases and J by 10 bases, with 23 bases left in between. The CDR3 has 16 amino acids. Here the CDR3 reads CAWSVLAGTTIHAQYF. For the CDR3, the DNA is TGTGCCTGGAGTGTACTGGCGGGGACCACCATCCACGCGCAGTATTTT. Full variable domain (remainder filled in from reference TRBV30 and TRBJ2-3): SQTIHQWPATLVQPVGSPLSLECTVEGTSNPNLYWYRQAAGRGLQLLFYSVGIGQISSEVPQNLSASRPQDRQFILSSKKLLLSDSGFYLCAWSVLAGTTIHAQYFGPGTRLTVL.

The chain employs TRBV27 and TRBJ2-7; a weak D match, TRBD1 (5 bases). The germline V gene encodes CDR1 MNHEY and CDR2 SMNVEV (reference sequence). The CDR3 loop spans 13 amino acids. The V and J ends lost 4 bases and 1 base respectively, with 8 bases between them. This CDR3 reads CASSYDSSYEQYF. CDR3 nucleotides: TGTGCCAGCAGTTACGACAGTTCCTACGAGCAGTACTTC.

V and J are TRBV4-1 and TRBJ1-6; D unclear. This CDR3 is 19 amino acids long. V was cut by 0 bases and J by 0 bases, with 15 bases left in between. CDR1 is MGHRA, CDR2 YSYEKL, per germline. The CDR3 is CASSQDLGSPSSYNSPLHF. CDR3 coding DNA: TGCGCCAGCAGCCAAGATCTTGGCTCCCCTAGCTCCTATAATTCACCCCTCCACTTT.

The chain carries TRBV4-1 and TRBJ1-5; TRBD1 is a possible D gene (6 bases). Trimming cost V 0 bases and J 9 bases, with 15 bases left between them. This CDR3 spans 15 amino acids. Germline CDR1 reads MGHRA; CDR2 reads YSYEKL. In DNA form, the CDR3 reads TGCGCCAGCAGCCAAGATCCGGGACAAGTCTTGCCCCAGCATTTT. It is translated as CASSQDPGQVLPQHF.

The chain couples TRBV14 to TRBJ1-5; TRBD1 is a possible D gene (5 bases). Germline V gene sequence: CDR1 SGHDN, CDR2 FVKESK. The CDR3 spans 15 residues. V was clipped by 4 bases and J by 0 bases, with 10 bases between them. DNA for the CDR3: TGTGCCAGCAGCCCGGACACAGATAGCAATCAGCCCCAGCATTTT. Protein product: CASSPDTDSNQPQHF.

The chain recombines TRBV28 with TRBJ1-3, with D unresolved. V was shortened by 3 bases and J by 0 bases, with 9 bases between the two germline ends. Germline V gene data show CDR1 as MDHEN and CDR2 as SYDVKM. CDR3 size: 15 residues. CDR3 nucleotide sequence: TGTGCCAGCAGTTTTGGGCTTCTCTCTGGAAACACCATATATTTT. This gives the protein CASSFGLLSGNTIYF.

The chain joins TRBV2 to TRBJ2-1; D is possibly TRBD2 (6 bases). Germline V lookup: CDR1 SNHLY, CDR2 FYNNEI. Trimming took off 6 bases at V and 9 bases at J, with 12 bases between the two ends. This CDR3 has 12 residues. CDR3 DNA sequence: TGTGCCAGCAGGCGTGGGGGGTCTGAGCAGTTCTTC. This encodes CASRRGGSEQFF.

V and J are TRBV7-8 and TRBJ1-2; no reliable D call. Germline V lookup: CDR1 SGHVS, CDR2 FQNEAQ. The CDR3 has 14 residues. The V gene lost 3 bases and the J gene lost 7 bases, with 15 bases spanning the gap. In DNA, the CDR3 is TGTGCCAGCAGCTTCCAGGTATCCTGGTCTGGCTACACCTTC. Its translation is CASSFQVSWSGYTF.

The chain carries TRBV6-1 and TRBJ1-5, with D maybe TRBD1 (6 bases). This CDR3 contains 15 residues. V was trimmed by 0 bases and J by 6 bases, leaving 12 bases between them. Germline V gene lookup returns CDR1 MNHNS and CDR2 SASEGT. The CDR3 region has the DNA TGTGCCAGCAGTGAAGCAGGGGGACGCGGTCAGCCCCAGCATTTT. It yields the protein CASSEAGGRGQPQHF.

This chain's CDR3 is CASSLLSGGANYEQYF. CDR3 nucleotide sequence: TGTGCCAGCAGCCTCCTGAGCGGGGGGGCCAACTACGAGCAGTACTTC. The rearrangement joins TRBV3-1 (or the pseudogene TRBV3-2) to TRBJ2-7; 10 bases align to TRBD2. The J segment lost 3 bases and the V segment lost 4 bases, leaving 9 bases of the junction unmatched. Per the germline V gene, CDR1 is LGHDT and CDR2 is YNNKEL (reference sequence). The CDR3 is made up of 16 amino acids.

The rearrangement joins TRBV7-2 to TRBJ2-2; TRBD2 aligns across 10 bases. The germline V gene has CDR1 SGHTA and CDR2 FQGNSA. V lost 5 bases to trimming and J lost 4 bases; unmatched junction nucleotides: 4. The CDR3 is 15 amino acids. The CDR3 sequence: CASSVQRGGTGELFF. The DNA for the CDR3 is TGTGCCAGCAGCGTCCAGCGGGGGGGCACCGGGGAGCTGTTTTTT.

This chain uses TRBV2 with TRBJ2-4; 8 nucleotides line up with TRBD1. CDR3 length equals 15 residues. Trimming at V came to 3 bases and at J to 0 bases, leaving 1 base not matched to a gene. CDR1 and CDR2 (germline): SNHLY, FYNNEI. The CDR3 sequence is CASSDGQGAKNIQYF. CDR3 sequence (DNA): TGTGCCAGCAGTGACGGACAGGGAGCCAAAAACATTCAGTACTTC.

The genes are TRBV27 and TRBJ1-5, with D tentatively TRBD1 (5 bases). Germline assignment: CDR1 MNHEY and CDR2 SMNVEV (reference sequence). V lost 6 bases and J 6 bases, leaving 21 bases between the germline ends. The length of the CDR3 is 16 residues. CDR3 in amino acids: CASRPYRTRGPQPQHF. The DNA for the CDR3 is TGTGCCAGCAGACCATACAGGACTAGGGGCCCTCAGCCCCAGCATTTT.

This rearrangement joins TRBV6-5 to TRBJ2-2, with 9 nucleotides matching TRBD1. V shed 6 bases and J 0 bases; nucleotides not matched to a gene: 2. Germline V gene lookup returns CDR1 MNHEY and CDR2 SVGAGI. The CDR3 totals 15 residues. In nucleotides, the CDR3 is TGTGCCAGCAGAAGACAGGGGGCGAACACCGGGGAGCTGTTTTTT. Translated: CASRRQGANTGELFF.

The rearrangement joins TRBV2 to TRBJ1-2, with D unclear. Germline V lookup: CDR1 SNHLY, CDR2 FYNNEI. The CDR3 has 13 amino acids. V was pared by 2 bases and J by 8 bases, with 12 bases between. For the CDR3, the DNA is TGTGCCAGCAGTGAATTGGTGGTCTACGGCTACACCTTC. It translates to CASSELVVYGYTF. The whole variable domain, remainder taken from reference TRBV2 and TRBJ1-2, is EPEVTQTPSHQVTQMGQEVILRCVPISNHLYFYWYRQILGQKVEFLVSFYNNEISEKSEIFDDQFSVERPDGSNFTLKIRSTKLEDSAMYFCASSELVVYGYTFGSGTRLTVV.

The rearrangement uses TRBV28 and TRBJ1-1, with D perhaps matching TRBD1 (5 bases). The CDR3 is made up of 8 amino acids. Looked up from germline, CDR1 is MDHEN and CDR2 is SYDVKM. The CDR3 nucleotides are TGTGCATCAGGGGAAGCTTTCTTT. Translated, it gives CASGEAFF.

J is TRBJ2-7 and V is TRBV2; 9 bases are a match to TRBD1. Trimming cost V 6 bases and J 4 bases; bases outside gene matches: 4. CDR1 is SNHLY, CDR2 FYNNEI, per germline. The CDR3 covers 13 residues. The CDR3 loop is CASSGTGRYEQYF. The CDR3 region has the DNA TGTGCCAGCAGCGGGACAGGGAGGTACGAGCAGTACTTC.

The gene calls are TRBV5-1 and TRBJ2-7; perhaps TRBD1 as D (5 bases). The V end was cut by 0 bases, the J end by 4 bases, with 8 bases between. Germline V gene data show CDR1 as SGHRS and CDR2 as YFSETQ. CDR3 size: 13 residues. Here the CDR3 reads CASSLERQYEQYF. The CDR3 DNA sequence: TGCGCCAGCAGCTTGGAAAGACAGTACGAGCAGTACTTC.

The chain couples TRBV7-6 to TRBJ2-7, with D maybe TRBD1 (5 bases). CDR1 and CDR2 from the germline V gene are SGHVS and FNYEAQ. CDR3 length equals 14 residues. Trimming shortened V by 5 bases and J by 2 bases, and 13 bases separated the two germline ends. The chain's CDR3 is CASSVLDTTYEQYF. The CDR3 bases are TGTGCCAGCAGCGTCCTGGACACCACCTACGAGCAGTACTTC.

This chain joins TRBV7-6 and TRBJ1-1; 7 bases agree with TRBD1. V lost 1 base to trimming and J lost 1 base; unmatched junction nucleotides: 3. Germline assignment: CDR1 SGHVS and CDR2 FNYEAQ. The CDR3 loop spans 15 amino acids. The CDR3 here is CASSLDRGANTEAFF. For the CDR3, the DNA is TGTGCCAGCAGCTTAGACAGGGGAGCGAACACTGAAGCTTTCTTT.